This T cell receptor (beta chain) came from a study of response to subunit inactivated influenza vaccine. Study-wide findings and caveats: A suggestion made by the authors is that each seasonal influenza vaccination recruits few new T cells.

This CDR3 has 14 residues. The ends lost 4 bases at V and 2 bases at J; junction bases unmatched: 4. The germline gives CDR1 SEHNR, CDR2 FQNEAQ (reference sequence). TCRdb re-called the RT-PCR reads through MiXCR, storing one row per CDR3 protein. This repertoire shows about 520,000 distinct CDR3 sequences, around 25% found once; its top ten account for approximately 2%. As concerns this clonotype: Antigen unknown.

Material: CD4+ T cells sorted from PBMCs, obtained roughly 5 days after vaccination. This rearrangement joins TRBV7-9 to TRBJ2-5; 7 nucleotides align to TRBD1. This TCR came from a man in his fifties who received an inactivated influenza vaccine. CDR3 coding DNA: TGTGCCAGCAGCTGGACAGGAGCTCAAGAGACCCAGTACTTC. Translation: CASSWTGAQETQYF.